The TCR beta chain described here comes from a study of Ad26.COV2.S vaccination and SARS-CoV-2 variants. Whole-study findings and limits: Reported post-vaccination CD8+ and CD4+ T cell responses to spike showed substantial breadth. Vaccinated individuals (as opposed to placebo recipients) had higher spike-specific TCR breadth.

TCRdb's copy holds only in-frame clones and misses some; the assay was immunoSEQ multiplex PCR. This sample carries approximately 420,000 clones, roughly 90% of them seen once, and the ten largest clones take less than 4.5%. As for treatment: some 20 received Ad26.COV2.S at low or high dose, single or two shots; 5 received placebo; per-sample allocation not given. After the first vaccine or placebo injection, samples were drawn on day 63. With respect to this clone: Its target is not known.

This TCR was sampled from a person between 18 and 60 years old who received the Ad26.COV2.S COVID-19 vaccine or a placebo. The sequences come from peripheral blood, collected in a trial of Ad26.COV2.S vaccine versus placebo.

DNA of the CDR3: TGTGCCAGCATCGAGGGGGTGGAAGCTTTCTTT. Translating gives CASIEGVEAFF. V usage is TRBV25-1 and J usage is TRBJ1-1; possibly TRBD1 for D (6 bases). Trimming removed 7 bases at V and 8 bases at J, with 11 bases between. CDR1 is MGHDK, CDR2 SYGVNS, per germline. This CDR3 has 11 residues. Looking up the rest from reference TRBV25-1 and TRBJ1-1 gives the full variable domain: EADIYQTPRYLVIGTGKKITLECSQTMGHDKMYWYQQDPGMELHLIHYSYGVNSTEKGDLSSESTVSRIRTEHFPLTLESARPSHTSQYLCASIEGVEAFFGQGTRLTVV.